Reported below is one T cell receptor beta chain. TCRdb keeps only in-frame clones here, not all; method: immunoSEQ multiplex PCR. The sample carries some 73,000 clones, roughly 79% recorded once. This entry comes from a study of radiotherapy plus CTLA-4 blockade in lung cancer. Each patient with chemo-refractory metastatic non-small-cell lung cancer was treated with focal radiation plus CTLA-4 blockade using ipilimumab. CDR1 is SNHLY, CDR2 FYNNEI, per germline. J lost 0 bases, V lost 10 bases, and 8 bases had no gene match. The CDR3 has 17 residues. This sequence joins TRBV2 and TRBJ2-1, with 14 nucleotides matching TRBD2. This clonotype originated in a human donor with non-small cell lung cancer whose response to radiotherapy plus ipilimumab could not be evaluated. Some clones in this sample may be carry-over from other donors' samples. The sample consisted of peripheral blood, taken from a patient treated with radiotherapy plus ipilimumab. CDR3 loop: CATGLAGGQLSYNEQFF. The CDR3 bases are TGTGCCACAGGACTAGCGGGGGGTCAACTCTCCTACAATGAGCAGTTCTTC.